Included here is one TCR beta chain sequence, with context. Its target is unknown. Sequenced by immunoSEQ multiplex PCR; TCRdb stores in-frame clones only, minus some. The top ten hold about a tenth of the sample, which has around 87,000 clones, 86% seen once. Germline CDR1 reads LNHDA; CDR2 reads SQIVND (reference sequence). V was shortened by 3 bases and J by 3 bases, with 12 bases between the two germline ends. This CDR3 contains 14 residues. These data are taken from a study of T cell responses to AZD1222 COVID-19 vaccine. Study-wide findings and caveats: Repertoires were obtained only post-peak T cell response. Females made up more of the donors, who were largely white British, and clonal diversity may have come out too low.

The V call is TRBV19, the J call TRBJ2-7; possible D gene TRBD1, 6 bases. The material sequenced was peripheral blood, taken on day 0 of AZD1222 vaccination. The receptor was derived from an adult in good health. The CDR3 sequence: CASSIRIGGYEQYF. The CDR3 DNA follows: TGTGCCAGTAGTATTCGGATAGGGGGCTACGAGCAGTACTTC.